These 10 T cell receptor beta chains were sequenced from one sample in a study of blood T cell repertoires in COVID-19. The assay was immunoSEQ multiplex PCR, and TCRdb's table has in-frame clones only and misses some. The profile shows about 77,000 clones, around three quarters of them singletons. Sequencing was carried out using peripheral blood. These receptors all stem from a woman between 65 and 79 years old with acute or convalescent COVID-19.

DNA of the CDR3: TGTGCCAGCAGCGTCGGACAGGGTGCCTACAATGAGCAGTTCTTC. It translates to CASSVGQGAYNEQFF. This sequence joins TRBV9 and TRBJ2-1; 8 bases agree with TRBD1. This CDR3 has 15 amino acids. Trimming cost V 2 bases and J 2 bases; bases outside gene matches: 3. Germline V lookup: CDR1 SGDLS, CDR2 YYNGEE.

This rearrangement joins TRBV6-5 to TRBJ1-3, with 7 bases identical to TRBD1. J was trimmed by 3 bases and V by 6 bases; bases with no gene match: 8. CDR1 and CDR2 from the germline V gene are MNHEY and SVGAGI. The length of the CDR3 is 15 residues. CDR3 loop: CASRQTGARGNTIYF. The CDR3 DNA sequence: TGTGCCAGCAGACAAACAGGGGCCCGTGGAAACACCATATATTTT.

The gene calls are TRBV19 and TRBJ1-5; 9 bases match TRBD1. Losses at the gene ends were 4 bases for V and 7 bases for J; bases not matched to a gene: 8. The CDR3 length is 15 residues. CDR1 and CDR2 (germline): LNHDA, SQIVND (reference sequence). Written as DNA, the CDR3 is TGTGCCAGTAGTAGGGACAGGGAGTGGTACCAGCCCCAGCATTTT. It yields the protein CASSRDREWYQPQHF.

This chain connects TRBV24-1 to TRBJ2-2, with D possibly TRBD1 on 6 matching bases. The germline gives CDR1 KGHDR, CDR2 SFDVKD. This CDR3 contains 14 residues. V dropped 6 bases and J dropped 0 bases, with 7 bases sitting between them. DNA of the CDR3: TGTGCCACCAGTCGACAGGCGAACACCGGGGAGCTGTTTTTT. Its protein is CATSRQANTGELFF.

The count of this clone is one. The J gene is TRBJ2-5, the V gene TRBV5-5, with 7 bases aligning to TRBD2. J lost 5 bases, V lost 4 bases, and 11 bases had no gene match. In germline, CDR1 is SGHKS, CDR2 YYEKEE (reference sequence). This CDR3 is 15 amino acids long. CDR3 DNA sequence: TGTGCCAGCAGCGTCCGGACAAAGGGAGGGGAGACCCAGTACTTC. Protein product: CASSVRTKGGETQYF.

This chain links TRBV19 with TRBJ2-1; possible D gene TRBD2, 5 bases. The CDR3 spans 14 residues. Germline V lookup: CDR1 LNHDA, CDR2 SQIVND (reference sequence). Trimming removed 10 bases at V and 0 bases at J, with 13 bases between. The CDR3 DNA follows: TGTGCCACCGCCTCGGGGATCTCCTACAATGAGCAGTTCTTC. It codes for CATASGISYNEQFF.

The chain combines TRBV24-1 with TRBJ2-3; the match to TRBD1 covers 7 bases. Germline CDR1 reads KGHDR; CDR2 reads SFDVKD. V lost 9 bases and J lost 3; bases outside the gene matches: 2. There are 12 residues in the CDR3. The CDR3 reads CATGQDTDTQYF. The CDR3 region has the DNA TGTGCCACCGGACAGGATACAGATACGCAGTATTTT.

The CDR3 here is CSASIGAGEYNEQFF. The CDR3 DNA reads TGCAGTGCTAGTATCGGAGCGGGGGAGTACAATGAGCAGTTCTTC. The chain is built from TRBV20-1 and TRBJ2-1, with 8 positions matching TRBD2. CDR1 is DFQATT and CDR2 is SNEGSKA in the germline V gene (reference sequence). The CDR3 contains 15 residues. Trimming cost V 3 bases and J 4 bases; bases outside gene matches: 8.

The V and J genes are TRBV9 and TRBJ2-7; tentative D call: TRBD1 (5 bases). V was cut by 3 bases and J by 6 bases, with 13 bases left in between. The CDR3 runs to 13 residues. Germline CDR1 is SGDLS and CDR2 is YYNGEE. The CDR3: CASSEGLSFEQYF. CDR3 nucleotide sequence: TGTGCCAGCAGCGAGGGGTTAAGTTTCGAGCAGTACTTC.

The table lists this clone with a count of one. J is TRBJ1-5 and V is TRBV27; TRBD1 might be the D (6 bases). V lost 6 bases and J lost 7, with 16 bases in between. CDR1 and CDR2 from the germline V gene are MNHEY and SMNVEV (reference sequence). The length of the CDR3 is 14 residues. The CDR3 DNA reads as TGTGCCAGCAGCGAGGGGGAGGGGTCCCAGCCCCAGCATTTT. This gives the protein CASSEGEGSQPQHF.